The rows below give T cell receptor beta chains drawn from one sample of a study of cytomegalovirus exposure and HLA in healthy donors. Libraries were prepared by immunoSEQ multiplex PCR; TCRdb keeps only in-frame clonotypes and omits some of them. The top ten clones hold around 32% of a sample with about 85,000 clones, 75% to 90% of them seen once. The sequenced sample was PBMCs. The receptors shown here come from a man over 45 in good health and CMV-seropositive. Both conserved end residues are part of each CDR3.

>TRBV19
CASKFQGPNTEAFF
>TRBV4-1
CASSPAKGGLGGYTF
>TRBV9
CASSVSPGAGTGELFF
>TRBV11-2
CASSFRGGAGETQYF
>TRBV2
CASSEALTGPYEQYF
>TRBV7-2
CASRFTGADEQYF
>TRBV18
CASSPTRTDGPYEQYF
>TRBV30
CAQRQSSAPGELFF
>TRBV6-6
CAGRRGLAGVNEQFF
>TRBV5-1
CASSPSPGLAGLDEQYF
>TRBV18
CASSNRDQPQHF
>TRBV11-1
CASSQIGGPHYGYTF
>TRBV7-9
CASSLGGLMNTEAFF